In its sample, the clone carrying this T cell receptor beta chain was seen many times. No antigen is known for it. Germline values: CDR1 LGHNA, CDR2 YNFKEQ. V was trimmed by 4 bases and J by 2 bases, leaving 14 bases between them. The CDR3 has 15 amino acids. Amplification of the TCR beta CDR3 regions used RNA transcripts (as template). The workflow started with a first-round RT-PCR run with HTBI primers and then moved on to a second-round multiplex PCR. TCRdb passed the multiplex PCR reads through MiXCR, listing each CDR3 protein once. The sample contains over a million distinct CDR3 sequences, approximately 35% of which appear only once. New diagnoses, under 2 months' duration, and ages 18 to 65 characterized the hyperthyroidism patients. Orbital computed tomography, together with clinical symptoms, serum thyroxine, TRAb and thyroid ultrasound, was used for diagnosis. These data are taken from a study of Graves' ophthalmopathy and Graves' hyperthyroidism. Whole-study context: Stable hyperthyroidism denotes an absence of ophthalmopathy throughout 18 months of follow-up. Findings and caveats of the study: Blood also harbored most expanded thyroid clonotypes above 0.001 frequency.

What was sequenced was peripheral blood or thyroid tissue (not recorded which). The TCR originated in an adult man with Graves' hyperthyroidism. V usage is TRBV4-2 and J usage is TRBJ1-2; D is ambiguous. In DNA form, the CDR3 reads TGTGCCAGCAGCCGTCTAAGGACGGACAACTATGGCTACACCTTC. Encoded protein: CASSRLRTDNYGYTF.